The 6 T cell receptor beta chains reported below all come from one sample, sequenced in a study of cytomegalovirus exposure and HLA in healthy donors. Amplification used 60 Vbeta primers and 13 Jbeta primers. TCRdb's copy holds only in-frame clones and misses some; the assay was immunoSEQ multiplex PCR. The sample holds some 150,000 clones, 75% seen once. The specimen sequenced was PBMCs. These receptor sequences come from a man in his forties in good health and CMV-seronegative.

This chain uses TRBV5-1 with TRBJ2-5; D gene uncertain. Germline values: CDR1 SGHRS, CDR2 YFSETQ. Trimming took off 5 bases at V and 1 base at J, with 9 bases between the two ends. This CDR3 contains 13 residues. CDR3 residues: CASRRAVQETQYF. The CDR3 DNA reads as TGCGCCAGCAGACGTGCGGTCCAAGAGACCCAGTACTTC.

This clone was detected only a few times. The CDR3 protein is CASSLDLGSYNEQFF. As DNA, the CDR3 is TGTGCCAGCAGTTTAGACTTAGGAAGCTACAATGAGCAGTTCTTC. This sequence joins TRBV6-5 and TRBJ2-1; no clear D gene. Germline values: CDR1 MNHEY, CDR2 SVGAGI. V lost 4 bases and J 3 bases, leaving 13 bases between the germline ends. This CDR3 has 15 residues.

The chain combines TRBV7-2 with TRBJ1-1; 8 nucleotides match TRBD1. The V and J ends lost 1 base and 5 bases, in that order; junction bases with no gene match: 15. Germline V gene data show CDR1 as SGHTA and CDR2 as FQGNSA. The CDR3 length is 18 residues. CDR3 sequence reads: CASSLGVPGQVGKTEAFF. The CDR3 nucleotides read TGTGCCAGCAGCTTAGGAGTACCGGGACAGGTGGGAAAAACTGAAGCTTTCTTT.

The J gene is TRBJ1-5, the V gene TRBV7-3; 8 bases line up with TRBD1. The junction had 2 bases not matched to a gene; V was cut back by 5 bases and J by 2 bases. Germline-derived CDR1 and CDR2 are SGHTA and FQGTGA. This CDR3 spans 14 amino acids. The CDR3 DNA sequence: TGTGCCAGCAGCCTGACAGGGGGCAATCAGCCCCAGCATTTT. Protein sequence: CASSLTGGNQPQHF.

The V gene is TRBV10-3, the J gene TRBJ1-2; 8 positions agree with TRBD1. The J segment lost 1 base and the V segment lost 3 bases, leaving 4 bases of the junction unmatched. CDR1 and CDR2 from the germline V gene are ENHRY and SYGVKD. The CDR3 totals 15 residues. Here the CDR3 DNA reads TGTGCCATCAGTGACCCCGGACAGGGTAACTATGGCTACACCTTC. It encodes CAISDPGQGNYGYTF.

The rearrangement uses TRBV28 and TRBJ1-4; 9 nucleotides align to TRBD1. The germline CDR1 and CDR2 sequences are MDHEN and SYDVKM. Trimming removed 5 bases from V and 3 bases from J; junction bases left unmatched: 10. This CDR3 spans 17 amino acids. The DNA of the CDR3 is TGTGCCAGCAGTACGCCGACAGGGGGGTATGCTAATGAAAAACTGTTTTTT. Translating it yields CASSTPTGGYANEKLFF.